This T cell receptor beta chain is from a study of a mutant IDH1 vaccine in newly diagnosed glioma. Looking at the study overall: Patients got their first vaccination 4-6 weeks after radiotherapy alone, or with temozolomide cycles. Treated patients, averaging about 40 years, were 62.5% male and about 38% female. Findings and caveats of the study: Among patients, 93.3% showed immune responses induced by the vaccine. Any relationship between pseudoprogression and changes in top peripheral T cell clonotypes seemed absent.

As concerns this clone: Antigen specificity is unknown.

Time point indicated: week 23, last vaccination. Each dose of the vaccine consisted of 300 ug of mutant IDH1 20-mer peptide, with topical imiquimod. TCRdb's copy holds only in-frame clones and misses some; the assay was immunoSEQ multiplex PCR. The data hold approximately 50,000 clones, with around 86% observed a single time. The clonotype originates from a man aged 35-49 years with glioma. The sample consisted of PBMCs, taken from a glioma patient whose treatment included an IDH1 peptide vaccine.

The CDR3 DNA reads TGTGCCAGCAGCGTGGGACTAGCGGGAGCCATTTACAATGAGCAGTTCTTC. Its translation is CASSVGLAGAIYNEQFF. V is TRBV7-2 and J is TRBJ2-1; 14 bases line up with TRBD2. Germline CDR1 reads SGHTA; CDR2 reads FQGNSA. This CDR3 comprises 17 residues. Germline trimming cut 5 bases from V and 4 bases from J; bases unmatched to any gene: 7.